The 15 T cell receptor beta chains in this list originate from one sample, sequenced in a study of OX40 agonist ivuxolimab in advanced cancers. Clones were read by immunoSEQ multiplex PCR, and TCRdb kept only the in-frame ones, dropping some. The sample shows 75,000 to 80,000 clones, around 86% of them seen only once. The sequencing here drew on CD4+ or CD8+ T cells sorted from blood, taken in a trial of the OX40 agonist ivuxolimab. Every receptor here comes from an adult with an advanced solid tumor such as melanoma, head and neck, liver or kidney cancer.

The chain combines TRBV10-3 with TRBJ1-5; D remains ambiguous. V shed 7 bases and J shed 4 bases, with 11 bases lying between them. This CDR3 is 13 amino acids long. Germline V gene lookup returns CDR1 ENHRY and CDR2 SYGVKD. The chain's CDR3 is CAINSGLNQPQHF. The CDR3 region has the DNA TGTGCCATCAATTCGGGCTTGAATCAGCCCCAGCATTTT.

This chain joins TRBV30 and TRBJ1-2; TRBD1 is a possible D gene (5 bases). Germline loops: CDR1 GTSNPN, CDR2 SVGIG (reference sequence). This CDR3 is built from 13 residues. The V end lost 7 bases, the J end lost 0 bases, and 12 bases lay between the germline ends. Here the CDR3 DNA reads TGTGCCTTCAGGGACGACGCTAACTATGGCTACACCTTC. Translation: CAFRDDANYGYTF.

This rearrangement joins TRBV15 to TRBJ2-5; D ambiguous. With 1 base removed from V and 1 base from J, the gap between germline ends came to 7 bases. The germline V gene encodes CDR1 LNHNV and CDR2 YYDKDF (reference sequence). CDR3 length: 14 residues. The CDR3 protein is CATSRGAAQETQYF. CDR3 bases: TGTGCCACCAGCAGAGGGGCAGCCCAAGAGACCCAGTACTTC.

This clone was recorded once. V gene TRBV6-9 combines with J gene TRBJ1-2, with D perhaps matching TRBD1 (5 bases). CDR1 is MNHGY and CDR2 is SVAAGI in the germline V gene. Deletions cut 10 bases from V and 4 bases from J, with 16 bases between. This CDR3 contains 13 residues. CDR3 sequence (DNA): TGTGCCACCCTTCCAGACAGCCTCTATGGCTACACCTTC. This gives the protein CATLPDSLYGYTF.

The rearrangement uses TRBV7-8 and TRBJ2-1; no definite D call. The CDR3 contains 15 residues. The germline V and J ends were trimmed by 1 base and 6 bases, with 13 bases remaining between them. Germline CDR1 reads SGHVS; CDR2 reads FQNEAQ. The CDR3 DNA reads TGTGCCAGCAGCTTAGTGCTAGGCCCGACCAATGAGCAGTTCTTC. Residues: CASSLVLGPTNEQFF.

The rearrangement uses TRBV5-1 and TRBJ1-1; D is undetermined. Germline assignment: CDR1 SGHRS and CDR2 YFSETQ. The V end lost 0 bases, the J end lost 2 bases, and 8 bases lay between the germline ends. The CDR3 covers 14 residues. Here the CDR3 DNA reads TGCGCCAGCAGCTTGGGCTTTGAAAACACTGAAGCTTTCTTT. Translated: CASSLGFENTEAFF.

The rearrangement uses TRBV19 and TRBJ2-6; D is perhaps TRBD1 (6 bases). The CDR3 has 19 residues. The germline V gene encodes CDR1 LNHDA and CDR2 SQIVND (reference sequence). Trimming shortened V by 7 bases and J by 0 bases, and 22 bases separated the two germline ends. Written as DNA, the CDR3 is TGTGCCAGTACAAGGACGTCGCGAGGGGGTATCTCTGGGGCCAACGTCCTGACTTTC. It yields the protein CASTRTSRGGISGANVLTF.

The rearrangement links TRBV7-8 to TRBJ2-5; D gene unclear. The J call is doubtful: the DNA matches TRBJ2-7 better. Per germline, CDR1 SGHVS and CDR2 FQNEAQ. The CDR3 has 13 amino acids. CDR3 in amino acids: CASSLERSYEQYF. CDR3 bases: TGTGCCAGCAGCTTAGAACGGTCCTACGAGCAGTACTTC.

In nucleotides, the CDR3 is TGTGCCAGCAGCCTCCAGGTTGGCACTGAAGCTTTCTTT. Encoded protein: CASSLQVGTEAFF. The gene calls are TRBV11-2 and TRBJ1-1; D unresolved. With 5 bases removed from V and 4 bases from J, the gap between germline ends came to 11 bases. The length of the CDR3 is 13 residues. Germline CDR1 SGHAT, CDR2 FQNNGV.

The chain has TRBV5-4 and TRBJ2-2; D possibly corresponds to TRBD2 (6 bases). The germline V gene has CDR1 SGHNT and CDR2 YYREEE (reference sequence). Between the trimmed V and J ends, which lost 3 bases and 3 bases, there was a span of 9 bases. There are 14 residues in the CDR3. CDR3 protein: CASSSGLHTGELFF. The CDR3 region has the DNA TGTGCCAGCAGCTCGGGACTCCACACCGGGGAGCTGTTTTTT.

CDR3 residues: CASSQGGGRTDTQYF. CDR3 nucleotide sequence: TGTGCCAGCAGCCAAGGAGGGGGTCGCACAGATACGCAGTATTTT. The rearrangement uses TRBV7-3 and TRBJ2-3, with D perhaps assigned TRBD1 or TRBD2 (6 bases each). The CDR3 sequence is 15 residues long. From germline, CDR1 is SGHTA and CDR2 FQGTGA. Trimming removed 5 bases from V and 1 base from J, with 13 bases in between.

J is TRBJ1-5 and V is TRBV5-6; a weak D match, TRBD1 (6 bases). Germline-derived CDR1 and CDR2 are SGHDT and YYEEEE. The CDR3 is made up of 15 amino acids. V was trimmed by 3 bases and J by 2 bases, leaving 12 bases between them. For the CDR3, the DNA is TGTGCCAGCAGCTCCAGGGGTATGGGCAATCAGCCCCAGCATTTT. This encodes CASSSRGMGNQPQHF.

This sequence joins TRBV11-2 and TRBJ1-2, with no clear D. V was clipped by 5 bases and J by 3 bases, with 16 bases between them. The V gene's germline CDR1 is SGHAT and CDR2 FQNNGV. This CDR3 is 15 amino acids long. The chain's CDR3 is CASSLSGLGDYGYTF. The CDR3 DNA reads as TGTGCCAGCAGCCTGTCGGGCCTCGGGGACTATGGCTACACCTTC.

The V and J genes are TRBV5-3 and TRBJ2-5, with a tentative D call TRBD1 (6 bases). TRBV5-3 is sorted into the ORF group, with uncertain function. The V and J ends lost 4 bases and 3 bases respectively, with 16 bases between them. The CDR3 extends over 15 amino acids. The CDR3 sequence is CARSLVGTPKETQYF. In DNA, the CDR3 is TGTGCCAGAAGCCTTGTCGGGACACCGAAAGAGACCCAGTACTTC.

This rearrangement joins TRBV7-9 to TRBJ1-5, with 7 nucleotides matching TRBD1. The junction had 7 bases not matched to a gene; V was cut back by 5 bases and J by 0 bases. The CDR3 spans 16 residues. CDR1 SEHNR and CDR2 FQNEAQ come from the germline V gene (reference sequence). The CDR3 here is CASSPGQVNSNQPQHF. In DNA form, the CDR3 reads TGTGCCAGCAGCCCAGGACAGGTCAATAGCAATCAGCCCCAGCATTTT. Together with reference TRBV7-9 and TRBJ1-5, the CDR3 gives the full variable domain: DTGVSQNPRHKITKRGQNVTFRCDPISEHNRLYWYRQTLGQGPEFLTYFQNEAQLEKSRLLSDRFSAERPKGSFSTLEIQRTEQGDSAMYLCASSPGQVNSNQPQHFGDGTRLSIL.